Reported below is one T cell receptor (beta chain). Its antigen remains unidentified. This sample was taken from a study of early stage breast cancer tumors. Study at large: Most invasive tumors, about 75% of the 16, were ER+/PR+/HER2-. Whole-study results and caveats: Compared with adjacent normal breast, tumors showed approximately 2.5-fold denser, more clonal T cells.

Method: immunoSEQ multiplex PCR; TCRdb's copy keeps in-frame clones and lacks some. The repertoire holds over 5,000 clones, with just over 70% as singletons. CDR1 SGHRS and CDR2 YFSETQ come from the germline V gene. The CDR3 has 15 residues. The ends were cut back, 5 bases at V and 0 bases at J, with 14 bases in the middle. The TCR originated in a person in their sixties or seventies with breast cancer. The sequenced material came from breast tumor tissue. The chain links TRBV5-1 to TRBJ1-1; D remains ambiguous. This chain's CDR3 is CASSVAQPMNTEAFF. CDR3 coding DNA: TGCGCCAGCAGTGTGGCGCAGCCCATGAACACTGAAGCTTTCTTT.